This T cell receptor beta chain stems from a study of cytomegalovirus exposure and HLA in healthy donors. The CDR3 loop spans 15 amino acids. Per germline, CDR1 SGHTA and CDR2 FQGNSA. V lost 5 bases and J lost 0, with 11 bases in between. The protocol was immunoSEQ multiplex PCR, while the TCRdb copy is restricted to in-frame clones and leaves out a portion. Of around 70,000 clones in the sample, around 94% are singletons; the top ten hold 0.63%. The specimen was PBMCs. The gene calls are TRBV7-2 and TRBJ1-3; weak D call: TRBD1 (6 bases). This receptor was obtained from a woman aged 18-30 years in good health and CMV-seronegative. The CDR3 loop is CASSLDSLSGNTIYF. As DNA, the CDR3 is TGTGCCAGCAGCCTGGACAGCCTCTCTGGAAACACCATATATTTT. Based on the CDR3 plus reference TRBV7-2 and TRBJ1-3, the full variable domain is GAGVSQSPSNKVTEKGKDVELRCDPISGHTALYWYRQSLGQGLEFLIYFQGNSAPDKSGLPSDRFSAERTGGSVSTLTIQRTQQEDSAVYLCASSLDSLSGNTIYFGEGSWLTVV.